This TCR beta chain emerged from a study of OX40 agonist ivuxolimab in advanced cancers. With regard to the full study: Ivuxolimab was a fully human IgG2 agonistic monoclonal antibody targeting the costimulatory receptor OX40 (CD134). Partial responses occurred in three dose-escalation patients: two with cutaneous melanoma and one with hepatocellular carcinoma. Of the approximately 53 patients in dose escalation, around 19 had hepatocellular carcinoma, approximately 15 had melanoma, 9 had renal cell carcinoma and 9 had head and neck cancer. The paper covers the monotherapy dose-escalation part of the phase I ivuxolimab trial, which included N of about 56 patients. The purpose of peripheral TCRbeta sequencing was to test whether ivuxolimab changed TCR sequence diversity and led to clonal T-cell expansion. Patients were allowed to have had prior anti-PD-1, anti-PD-L1 or anti-CTLA-4 therapy, and around 43% of the dose-escalation patients had been treated with checkpoint inhibitors. In the dose-escalation cohort, roughly 80% of patients were male, and the mean age was approximately 60 years, with a range of about 20 to 90. Intravenous ivuxolimab was administered to patients every 2 weeks at six dose levels: 0.01, 0.1, 0.3, 1.5, 3 and 10 mg/kg. Here is what the overall study found, with its caveats: After ivuxolimab, more expanded clones were found on average in CD8+ T cells than in CD4+ T cells. In partial responders in the 0.1-3.0 mg/kg groups, normalized peripheral clonal expansion was found to be among the lowest, especially among CD8+ T cells. The antigen specificity of the peripheral T cells that underwent clonal expansion was not determined. Low levels of normalized T-cell clonal expansion were also seen in some patients who did not respond. At doses of 0.1 to 3.0 mg/kg, clonal expansion of both CD4+ and CD8+ blood T cells was observed from baseline to week 6.

V loses 1 base at its end and J loses 3 bases; junction bases beyond the gene matches: 3. The CDR3 measures 16 amino acids from cysteine to phenylalanine. CDR3 DNA is the only sequence kept; it has 48 bases, read in frame from the first base. CDR1 and CDR2, per the germline V gene (reference sequence), are SEHNR and FQNEAQ. Patients with autoimmune disease history or receiving systemic immunosuppression were excluded from the trial. Peripheral blood for TCR sequencing was collected from all dose cohorts at baseline, on cycle 4 day 1, and on cycle 7 day 1. Samples were obtained from an open-label, multicenter, first-in-human phase I dose-escalation trial of ivuxolimab. Adults with locally advanced or metastatic melanoma, renal cell, hepatocellular, or head and neck squamous cell carcinoma were enrolled in the trial. Before TCR sequencing, CD4+ T cells and CD8+ T cells from peripheral blood were sorted into separate populations.

This clone was picked up one time. Its antigen is unknown. Base qualities are not at hand, and no much larger clone is one base apart. Genomic DNA was isolated from the sorted cells so that the TCRbeta CDR3 region could be sequenced. The immunoSEQ Assay was used to sequence the TCRbeta CDR3 regions. The source is immuneACCESS, and TCRdb retained only in-frame sequences with V and J called. Part of the clones is not carried over; for the studies checked, unresolved V genes explain less than half of this, and the remainder is unexplained. The sample records approximately 82,000 clones, about 93% of which are singletons. The ten biggest clones cover over 20% of the sample.

This specimen consisted of CD4+ or CD8+ T cells sorted from blood, obtained in a trial of the OX40 agonist ivuxolimab. This chain is built from TRBV7-9 and TRBJ2-1; 10 bases in between match TRBD2. The sequence was collected from an adult with an advanced solid tumor such as melanoma, head and neck, liver or kidney cancer. The sequence in DNA is TGTGCCAGCAGCTTAGGTCTAGCGGGGGACTACAATGAGCAGTTCTTC. The translation is CASSLGLAGDYNEQFF.